One and the same sample provided the 3 T cell receptor beta chains below, sequenced in a study of shared clonotypes between healthy human individuals. The method was immunoSEQ multiplex PCR; TCRdb's version includes in-frame clones alone and lacks a portion of them. The data hold some 2,500,000 clones, with just under 95% observed a single time. The sample comprised naive CD4+ T cells from PBMCs. Subset in this sample: CD45RA+ positively selected. The receptors shown here come from a man aged 18-30 years in good health. Some clones in this sample may be carry-over from other donors' samples.

The chain employs TRBV21-1 and TRBJ2-6. TRBV21-1 is tagged as a pseudogene. The CDR3 contains 19 residues. The CDR3 DNA reads TGTGCCAGCACCCAAAAAGTATTTTTTGGACCACCGGGGGCCAACGTCCTGACTTTC. It specifies CASTQKVFFGPPGANVLTF.

This chain connects TRBV27 to TRBJ1-2; TRBD1 is a possible D gene (5 bases). V was shortened by 2 bases and J by 2 bases, with 9 bases between the two germline ends. The CDR3 has 14 residues. Germline CDR1 reads MNHEY; CDR2 reads SMNVEV (reference sequence). The CDR3 DNA is TGTGCCAGCAGTTTAGCCCCAGGGAACTATGGCTACACCTTC. This sequence encodes CASSLAPGNYGYTF.

The rearrangement joins TRBV28 to TRBJ1-2; maybe TRBD1 (5 bases). The CDR3 is 16 amino acids. Germline V lookup: CDR1 MDHEN, CDR2 SYDVKM. Between the trimmed V and J ends, which lost 5 bases and 5 bases, there was a span of 21 bases. In DNA form, the CDR3 reads TGTGCCAGCAGTCCCCAAGGAGGATGGGGGGATTATGGCTACACCTTC. The encoded protein is CASSPQGGWGDYGYTF.